One sample yielded the 10 T cell receptor beta chains listed below, sequenced in a study of blood T cell repertoires in COVID-19. Method: immunoSEQ multiplex PCR; TCRdb's copy keeps in-frame clones and lacks some. The data contain some 340,000 clones, around 86% of them singletons. Sequenced material: PBMCs or T cells enriched from blood (not recorded which). These TCRs come from a woman aged 50 to 60 who had recovered from COVID-19.

This clone has only one observation. This chain links TRBV5-1 with TRBJ2-3; 7 nucleotides align to TRBD2. CDR1 and CDR2 from the germline V gene are SGHRS and YFSETQ. The CDR3 runs to 19 residues. The J segment lost 4 bases and the V segment lost 0 bases, leaving 17 bases of the junction unmatched. The CDR3 sequence is CASSLGRLASGDISDTQYF. The CDR3 DNA sequence: TGCGCCAGCAGCTTGGGGCGATTGGCTAGCGGTGATATTTCAGATACGCAGTATTTT.

V and J are TRBV3-1 (or the pseudogene TRBV3-2) and TRBJ1-1; 8 nucleotides match TRBD1. Per the germline V gene, CDR1 is LGHDT and CDR2 is YNNKEL (reference sequence). The CDR3 contains 18 residues. Trimming cost V 2 bases and J 5 bases; bases outside gene matches: 16. The CDR3 bases are TGTGCCAGCAGCCAAATTAGTTCCCCAGGGGGCAGGGTGACTGAAGCTTTCTTT. It encodes CASSQISSPGGRVTEAFF.

The V and J genes are TRBV5-4 and TRBJ1-1; 7 bases align to TRBD1. V gave up 7 bases and J gave up 1 base; unmatched junction bases: 1. Germline V CDR1 and CDR2: SGHNT, YYREEE (reference sequence). CDR3 length equals 12 residues. The CDR3 coding sequence is TGTGCCAGCGGGACAGAGAACACTGAAGCTTTCTTT. Amino acid sequence: CASGTENTEAFF.

For the CDR3, the DNA is TGTGCCAGCAGCCAGGAGAGGACTAGCTTCTACGAGCAGTACTTC. This encodes CASSQERTSFYEQYF. This chain links TRBV3-1 (or the pseudogene TRBV3-2) with TRBJ2-7; 8 nucleotides match TRBD2. Germline assignment: CDR1 LGHDT and CDR2 YNNKEL (reference sequence). CDR3 length: 15 amino acids. V shed 3 bases and J 3 bases; nucleotides not matched to a gene: 7.

This clone was seen ten or more times. The chain joins TRBV30 to TRBJ1-1; a possible D gene is TRBD1 (5 bases). The V and J ends lost 0 bases and 1 base respectively, with 12 bases between them. The CDR3 covers 15 residues. Germline CDR1 GTSNPN, CDR2 SVGIG (reference sequence). The CDR3 region has the DNA TGTGCCTGGAGTGTACGTGGACACAAGAACACTGAAGCTTTCTTT. It is translated as CAWSVRGHKNTEAFF.

The chain links TRBV3-1 (or the pseudogene TRBV3-2) to TRBJ1-6, with 8 bases identical to TRBD1. This CDR3 has 15 residues. With V trimmed by 2 bases and J by 12 bases, 9 bases remained unmatched. Per the germline V gene, CDR1 is LGHDT and CDR2 is YNNKEL (reference sequence). CDR3 sequence (DNA): TGTGCCAGCAGCCAATCGGGACAGGCCAAACTACCCCTCCACTTT. It yields the protein CASSQSGQAKLPLHF.

This chain joins TRBV11-2 and TRBJ1-1; no firm D call. The CDR3 is 15 amino acids. The V end lost 5 bases, the J end lost 0 bases, and 13 bases lay between the germline ends. Germline V lookup: CDR1 SGHAT, CDR2 FQNNGV. In DNA, the CDR3 is TGTGCCAGCAGCCGGGAAGGGATTATGAACACTGAAGCTTTCTTT. This sequence encodes CASSREGIMNTEAFF.

The table lists this clone with a count of one. The V and J genes are TRBV27 and TRBJ2-5, with D possibly TRBD2 on 5 matching bases. The CDR3 runs 14 residues. CDR1 is MNHEY and CDR2 is SMNVEV in the germline V gene (reference sequence). The V gene lost 6 bases and the J gene lost 4 bases, with 15 bases spanning the gap. CDR3 in DNA: TGTGCCAGCAGCCGGGAATTGAAAGGAGAGACCCAGTACTTC. Translated, it gives CASSRELKGETQYF.

This chain connects TRBV5-1 to TRBJ1-4, with D perhaps matching TRBD1 (5 bases). V was cut by 4 bases and J by 6 bases, with 16 bases left in between. The CDR3 is 15 residues long. CDR1 is SGHRS, CDR2 YFSETQ, per germline. CDR3 sequence (DNA): TGCGCCAGCAGCCTCTCACCAGGGAGGGATGAAAAACTGTTTTTT. As protein: CASSLSPGRDEKLFF.

The chain uses TRBV18 and TRBJ1-5; 8 bases are a match to TRBD1. The V and J ends lost 3 bases and 2 bases, in that order; junction bases with no gene match: 3. CDR3 length: 15 amino acids. The germline gives CDR1 KGHSH, CDR2 LQKENI. As DNA, the CDR3 is TGTGCCAGCTCACCCGCGACAGGGGGCAATCAGCCCCAGCATTTT. Translated, it gives CASSPATGGNQPQHF.